A single T cell receptor (beta chain) is shown here with its context. CDR1 and CDR2 from the germline V gene are MNHEY and SMNVEV (reference sequence). This CDR3 is built from 15 residues. V was trimmed by 3 bases and J by 2 bases, leaving 14 bases between them. This record comes from a study of T cell changes during pregnancy in multiple sclerosis. Libraries were prepared by immunoSEQ multiplex PCR; TCRdb keeps only in-frame clonotypes and omits some of them. The sample yields roughly 27,000 clones, 70% to 90% seen once. The chain carries TRBV27 and TRBJ2-7; D might be TRBD1 (5 bases). The specimen comprised CD8+ T cells from peripheral blood mononuclear cells, sampled after pregnancy. The TCR was taken from a female donor with multiple sclerosis, enrolled in a pregnancy study. The CDR3 sequence: CASSFRASGTYEQYF. DNA of the CDR3: TGTGCCAGCAGTTTTAGGGCCTCAGGGACCTACGAGCAGTACTTC.